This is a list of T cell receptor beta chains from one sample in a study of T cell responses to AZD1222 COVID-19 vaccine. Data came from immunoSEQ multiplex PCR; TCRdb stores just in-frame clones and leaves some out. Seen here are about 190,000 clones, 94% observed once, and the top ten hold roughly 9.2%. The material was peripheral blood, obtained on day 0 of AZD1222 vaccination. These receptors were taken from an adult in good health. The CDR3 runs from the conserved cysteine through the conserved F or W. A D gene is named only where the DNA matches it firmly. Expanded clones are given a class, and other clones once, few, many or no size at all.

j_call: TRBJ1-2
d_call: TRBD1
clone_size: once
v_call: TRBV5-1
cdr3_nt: TGCGCCAGCAGCCTGAGGACAGGTCAGGGGGGCTACACCTTC
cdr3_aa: CASSLRTGQGGYTF

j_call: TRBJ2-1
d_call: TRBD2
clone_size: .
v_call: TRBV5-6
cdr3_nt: TGTGCCAGCAGCTTGAGAGGGACTAGCGGGAGCGGTGAGCAGTTCTTC
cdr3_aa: CASSLRGTSGSGEQFF

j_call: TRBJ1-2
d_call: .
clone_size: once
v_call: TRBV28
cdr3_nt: TGTGCCAGCAGTCTCTCAGGGAGTGGACATGGCTACACCTTC
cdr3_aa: CASSLSGSGHGYTF

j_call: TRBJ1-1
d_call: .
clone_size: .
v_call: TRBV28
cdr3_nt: TGTGCCAGCAGTTTGTTTCGAGATGGAAACCCTGAAGCTTTCTTT
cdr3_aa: CASSLFRDGNPEAFF

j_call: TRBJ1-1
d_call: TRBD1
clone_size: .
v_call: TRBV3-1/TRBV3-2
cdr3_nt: TGTGCCAGCAGCCACTCTTCTGTGTTCGACAGGGTACCAAACACTGAAGCTTTCTTT
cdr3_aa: CASSHSSVFDRVPNTEAFF

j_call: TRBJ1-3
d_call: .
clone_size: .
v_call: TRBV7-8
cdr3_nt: TGTGCCAGCAGCCACCGGGGGGGGTCTGGAAACACCATATATTTT
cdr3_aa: CASSHRGGSGNTIYF

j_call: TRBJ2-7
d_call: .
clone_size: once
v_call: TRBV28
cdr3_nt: TGTGCCAGCAGTTTTGGGCTCTTTGGGTTGCGCGAGCAGTACTTC
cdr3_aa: CASSFGLFGLREQYF

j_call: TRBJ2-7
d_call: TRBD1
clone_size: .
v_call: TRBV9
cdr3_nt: TGTGCCAGCGGAACCGGGACAGGACCCTACGAGCAGTACTTC
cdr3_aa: CASGTGTGPYEQYF

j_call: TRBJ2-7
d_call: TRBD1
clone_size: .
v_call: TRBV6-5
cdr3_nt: TGTGCCAGCAGGGCGACAGGGGGCGCCGAGCAGTACTTC
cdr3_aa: CASRATGGAEQYF

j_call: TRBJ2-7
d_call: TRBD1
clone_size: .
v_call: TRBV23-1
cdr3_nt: TGCGCCAGCAGGGACAGGGGCGCGTACGAGCAGTACTTC
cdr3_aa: CASRDRGAYEQYF

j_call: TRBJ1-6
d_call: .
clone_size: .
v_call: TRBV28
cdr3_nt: TGTGCCAGCAGTTTGTTTCCCGCTAGAGGGAAAGATAATTCACCCCTCCACTTT
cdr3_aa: CASSLFPARGKDNSPLHF

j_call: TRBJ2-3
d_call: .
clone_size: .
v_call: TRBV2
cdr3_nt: TGTGCCAGCAGTCCGGGACTAGGGGGCGCAGATACGCAGTATTTT
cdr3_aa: CASSPGLGGADTQYF

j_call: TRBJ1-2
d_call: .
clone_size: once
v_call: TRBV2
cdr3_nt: TGTGCCTCCAAACGGGACTCTAACTATGGCTACACCTTC
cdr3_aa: CASKRDSNYGYTF

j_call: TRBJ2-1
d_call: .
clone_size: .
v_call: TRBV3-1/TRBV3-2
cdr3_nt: TGTGCCAGCAGCGACCCTTGGGAGCAGTTCTTC
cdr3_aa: CASSDPWEQFF

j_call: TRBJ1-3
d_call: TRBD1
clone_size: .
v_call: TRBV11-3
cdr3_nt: TGTGCCAGCAGCCCGGGACAGGGACCCGGAAACACCATATATTTT
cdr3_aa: CASSPGQGPGNTIYF

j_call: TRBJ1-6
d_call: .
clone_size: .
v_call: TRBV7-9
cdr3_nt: TGTGCCAGCAGCTTAGGACAGTCCCATTCACCCCTCCACTTT
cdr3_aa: CASSLGQSHSPLHF

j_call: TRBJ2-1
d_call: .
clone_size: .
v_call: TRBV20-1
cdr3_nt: TGCAGTGCTAGTCTAGCGTCGAGGGTCAATGAGCAGTTCTTC
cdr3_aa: CSASLASRVNEQFF

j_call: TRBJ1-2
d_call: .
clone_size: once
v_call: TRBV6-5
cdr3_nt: TGTGCCAGCAGTTCCGGGCCGATTAGCTATGGCTACACCTTC
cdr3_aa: CASSSGPISYGYTF